The 12 T cell receptor beta chains below were found in one sample sequenced in a study of T cells in Graves' hyperthyroidism and ophthalmopathy. RNA transcripts were the template for amplifying TCR beta CDR3 regions. A set of HTBI primers served as the primers for a first-round RT-PCR of the TCR CDR3. TCRdb re-derived calls from the multiplex PCR reads in MiXCR, one entry per CDR3 protein. The sample has some 720,000 distinct CDR3 sequences; 16% are singletons. Sequences were obtained from blood. Receptors were obtained from a man aged 18 to 30 with Graves' hyperthyroidism.

This chain connects TRBV7-2 to TRBJ2-7, with 7 bases that match TRBD2. The end of the DNA fits TRBJ2-1 better, so the J call may be wrong. The CDR3 contains 13 residues. Germline-derived CDR1 and CDR2 are SGHTA and FQGNSA. In nucleotides, the CDR3 is TGTGCCAGCAGCGCGACTAGCTCCTACGAGCAGTTCTTC. Protein: CASSATSSYEQFF.

Worth noting for this clonotype: The CDR3 end shows no conserved phenylalanine or tryptophan, and so a read error is likely. This sequence joins TRBV18 and TRBJ1-1; D unresolved. Germline CDR1 KGHSH, CDR2 LQKENI. The CDR3 length is 12 residues. Trimming cost V 4 bases and J 0 bases, with 3 bases left between them. CDR3 loop: CASSRMNTEAFL. Here the CDR3 DNA reads TGTGCCAGCTCACGGATGAACACTGAAGCTTTCCTT.

This clonotype was found a few times. The chain has TRBV30 and TRBJ2-7, with D hard to call. V was cut by 2 bases and J by 1 base, with 6 bases left in between. From germline, CDR1 is GTSNPN and CDR2 SVGIG (reference sequence). The CDR3 spans 12 residues. CDR3 DNA sequence: TGTGCCTGGAGTTTTTATTCCTACGAGCAGTACTTC. It yields the protein CAWSFYSYEQYF.

The chain carries TRBV5-5 and TRBJ2-7; possibly TRBD1 for D (6 bases). The CDR3 runs to 15 residues. Germline CDR1 reads SGHKS; CDR2 reads YYEKEE (reference sequence). Trimming left V 1 base short and J 4 bases short, with 15 bases between. The CDR3 sequence: CASSLSRGSWYEQYF. The DNA of the CDR3 is TGTGCCAGCAGCTTGAGCAGGGGAAGTTGGTACGAGCAGTACTTC.

The genes are TRBV6-1 and TRBJ1-4, with D perhaps TRBD1 (5 bases). The CDR3 sequence is 18 residues long. CDR1 MNHNS and CDR2 SASEGT come from the germline V gene. The V gene lost 5 bases and the J gene lost 1 base, with 20 bases spanning the gap. The CDR3 loop reads CASSRAGGGGGTNEKLFF. The CDR3 DNA follows: TGTGCCAGCAGTCGAGCAGGTGGGGGGGGTGGAACTAATGAAAAACTGTTTTTT.

This clonotype has just a few counts. One end of the junction does not line up with germline, which may come from a read error. This chain links TRBV2 with TRBJ2-3, with 9 bases lining up with TRBD1. This CDR3 is built from 12 residues. Germline values: CDR1 SNHLY, CDR2 FYNNEI. CDR3 residues: CASREDRGKQYF. In nucleotides, the CDR3 is TGTGCCAGCAGGGAAGACAGGGGGAAGCAGTATTTT.

The chain joins TRBV5-1 to TRBJ2-7, with 7 nucleotides matching TRBD2. Trimming took 0 bases from V and 0 from J; bases not matched to a gene: 9. Per germline, CDR1 SGHRS and CDR2 YFSETQ. The CDR3 consists of 17 residues. The CDR3 loop is CASSLAVLGRSSYEQYF. The CDR3 DNA follows: TGCGCCAGCAGCTTGGCGGTTCTCGGGAGGAGCTCCTACGAGCAGTACTTC.

In its sample, this clonotype was seen many times. This chain connects TRBV5-1 to TRBJ2-5, with D possibly matching TRBD2 (7 bases). Trimming removed 6 bases from V and 0 bases from J, with 15 bases in between. The length of the CDR3 is 15 residues. Germline V gene sequence: CDR1 SGHRS, CDR2 YFSETQ. The CDR3 coding sequence is TGCGCCAGCACCAGCGGGACATCTAACCAAGAGACCCAGTACTTC. Protein: CASTSGTSNQETQYF.

This clonotype was counted only a few times. V is TRBV7-6 and J is TRBJ2-3, with unresolved D. V lost 5 bases and J 1 base, leaving 13 bases between the germline ends. Germline CDR1 is SGHVS and CDR2 is FNYEAQ. The CDR3 extends over 15 amino acids. The CDR3 region is CASSPSSLGTDTQYF. Written as DNA, the CDR3 is TGTGCCAGCAGCCCCTCGTCACTGGGCACAGATACGCAGTATTTT.

This clonotype was seen repeatedly, ten times or more. J is TRBJ2-7 and V is TRBV3-1, with 7 bases aligning to TRBD1. V was pared by 3 bases and J by 1 base, with 0 bases of the junction left unmatched. Germline CDR1 reads LGHDT; CDR2 reads YNNKEL (reference sequence). The CDR3 contains 13 residues. The CDR3: CASSQGQSYEQYF. The CDR3 bases are TGTGCCAGCAGCCAGGGACAGTCCTACGAGCAGTACTTC.

This clonotype occurred many times. V gene TRBV27 combines with J gene TRBJ2-1; 13 bases match TRBD2. With V trimmed by 5 bases and J by 4 bases, 5 bases remained unmatched. Germline V gives CDR1 MNHEY, CDR2 SMNVEV (reference sequence). This CDR3 contains 16 residues. The CDR3 DNA is TGTGCCAGCAGTCAAGGGACTAGCGGGGTTTACAATGAGCAGTTCTTC. Residues: CASSQGTSGVYNEQFF.

This clonotype was seen a few times. This chain uses TRBV7-2 with TRBJ2-5; D may be TRBD1 (5 bases). The germline V gene encodes CDR1 SGHTA and CDR2 FQGNSA. This CDR3 is 15 amino acids long. V lost 5 bases and J lost 1, with 14 bases in between. The chain's CDR3 is CASSQVGHPQETQYF. CDR3 sequence (DNA): TGTGCCAGCAGCCAAGTGGGGCACCCCCAAGAGACCCAGTACTTC. Together with reference TRBV7-2 and TRBJ2-5, the CDR3 gives the full variable domain: GAGVSQSPSNKVTEKGKDVELRCDPISGHTALYWYRQSLGQGLEFLIYFQGNSAPDKSGLPSDRFSAERTGGSVSTLTIQRTQQEDSAVYLCASSQVGHPQETQYFGPGTRLLVL.